The 9 T cell receptor beta chains listed next were all sequenced from one sample in a study of blood T cell repertoires in COVID-19. TCRdb's table, derived via immunoSEQ multiplex PCR, lists solely in-frame clones and lacks some. The sample contains roughly 97,000 clones, around 87% of which appear only once. Sequences were obtained from peripheral blood. These receptors were obtained from a man aged 50 to 59 with acute or convalescent COVID-19.

The chain recombines TRBV3-1 (or the pseudogene TRBV3-2) with TRBJ2-1; TRBD2 agrees at 12 bases. V lost 1 base to trimming and J lost 6 bases; unmatched junction nucleotides: 4. The CDR3 runs to 16 residues. The V gene's germline CDR1 is LGHDT and CDR2 YNNKEL (reference sequence). CDR3 sequence: CASSQASSGRANEQFF. Here the CDR3 DNA reads TGTGCCAGCAGCCAAGCTTCTAGCGGGAGGGCCAATGAGCAGTTCTTC.

There are a few counts of this clone. J is TRBJ2-1 and V is TRBV28, with D uncertain. CDR3 length: 12 amino acids. The V gene's germline CDR1 is MDHEN and CDR2 SYDVKM. V shed 2 bases and J shed 9 bases, with 8 bases lying between them. CDR3 nucleotides: TGTGCCAGCAGTTTAGAGTTAGCTGAGCAGTTCTTC. Its translation is CASSLELAEQFF.

The genes are TRBV29-1 and TRBJ1-6; TRBD1 is a possible D gene (5 bases). Per germline, CDR1 SQVTM and CDR2 ANQGSEA. This CDR3 has 12 residues. Trimming removed 7 bases at V and 5 bases at J, with 9 bases between. The CDR3 nucleotides are TGCAGCGGGGGGGAGGATAATTCACCCCTCCACTTT. Protein product: CSGGEDNSPLHF.

There are many counts of this clone. The rearrangement links TRBV25-1 to TRBJ2-3; no reliable D call. V lost 4 bases, J lost 4 bases, and 9 bases lay in between. The CDR3 has 13 residues. Germline-derived CDR1 and CDR2 are MGHDK and SYGVNS. The CDR3 DNA reads as TGTGCCAGCAGTGCCGAGTTAGCAGATACGCAGTATTTT. This translates into CASSAELADTQYF. The full variable domain, rest sourced from reference TRBV25-1 and TRBJ2-3, is EADIYQTPRYLVIGTGKKITLECSQTMGHDKMYWYQQDPGMELHLIHYSYGVNSTEKGDLSSESTVSRIRTEHFPLTLESARPSHTSQYLCASSAELADTQYFGPGTRLTVL.

This chain connects TRBV5-1 to TRBJ2-7; D is perhaps TRBD2 (5 bases). CDR1 is SGHRS, CDR2 YFSETQ, per germline. The ends were cut back, 4 bases at V and 0 bases at J, with 11 bases in the middle. The CDR3 length is 14 residues. The CDR3 coding sequence is TGCGCCAGCAGCCCTAGCCGCCTCTCCTACGAGCAGTACTTC. Residues: CASSPSRLSYEQYF.

This chain joins TRBV3-1 (or the pseudogene TRBV3-2) and TRBJ2-1; D gene unclear. The CDR3 covers 12 residues. The V end was cut by 0 bases, the J end by 10 bases, with 7 bases between. Germline CDR1 LGHDT, CDR2 YNNKEL (reference sequence). The CDR3 DNA follows: TGTGCCAGCAGCCAAGACCCTAGGGAGCAGTTCTTC. The encoded protein is CASSQDPREQFF.

The genes are TRBV19 and TRBJ1-1, with a weak D call TRBD1 (6 bases). The CDR3 has 15 amino acids. Germline values: CDR1 LNHDA, CDR2 SQIVND (reference sequence). Trimming took off 6 bases at V and 4 bases at J, with 18 bases between the two ends. As DNA, the CDR3 is TGTGCCAGTAGCCTACCGGGGGGCGCATCCACTGAAGCTTTCTTT. This gives the protein CASSLPGGASTEAFF.

The J gene is TRBJ2-1, the V gene TRBV5-6, with no clear D. The germline V gene encodes CDR1 SGHDT and CDR2 YYEEEE. The CDR3 is made up of 16 amino acids. Deletions cut 2 bases from V and 6 bases from J, with 18 bases between. The CDR3 sequence is CASSFLSLPPGNEQFF. CDR3 sequence (DNA): TGTGCCAGCAGCTTCCTCTCTCTGCCGCCCGGCAATGAGCAGTTCTTC.

A few counts support this clone. The gene calls are TRBV20-1 and TRBJ2-1, with TRBD2 matching over 7 bases. V was pared by 5 bases and J by 16 bases, with 11 bases of the junction left unmatched. CDR1 and CDR2 (germline): DFQATT, SNEGSKA (reference sequence). CDR3 length equals 11 residues. This CDR3 reads CSALVGEGRFF. CDR3 coding DNA: TGCAGTGCTCTGGTGGGGGAGGGCCGTTTCTTC.